This T cell receptor beta chain came from a study of T cell changes during pregnancy in multiple sclerosis. This CDR3 has 17 amino acids. With 1 base removed from V and 0 bases from J, the gap between germline ends came to 10 bases. Germline V gene lookup returns CDR1 SEHNR and CDR2 FQNEAQ (reference sequence). Clones were read by immunoSEQ multiplex PCR, and TCRdb kept only the in-frame ones, dropping some. Of approximately 130,000 clones in the sample, approximately 93% are singletons; the top ten hold roughly 5.7%. Sample: peripheral blood, taken before pregnancy. The chain joins TRBV7-9 to TRBJ1-6, with no clear D. This receptor was taken from a female donor with multiple sclerosis, enrolled in a pregnancy study. In nucleotides, the CDR3 is TGTGCCAGCAGCTTAGGTGGCGGGAGCTCCTATAATTCACCCCTCCACTTT. Amino acid sequence: CASSLGGGSSYNSPLHF.